The sequence of this TCR beta chain was determined in a study of blood T cell repertoires in COVID-19. Assay used: immunoSEQ multiplex PCR; TCRdb lists only in-frame clones, some missing. The repertoire holds about 360,000 clones, with more than 75% as singletons. Concerning this clone itself: Other DNA sequences from this sample encode an identical CDR3 as well.

The CDR3 length is 12 residues. The germline V gene encodes CDR1 KGHSH and CDR2 LQKENI. The V gene lost 3 bases and the J gene lost 6 bases, with 9 bases spanning the gap. Sequences were obtained from peripheral blood. This chain links TRBV18 with TRBJ2-7; TRBD1 is a possible D gene (6 bases). This TCR derives from a human donor in a cohort sampled during active COVID-19. The CDR3 sequence is CASSPDSGEQYF. For the CDR3, the DNA is TGTGCCAGCTCACCGGACAGTGGCGAGCAGTACTTC.